Sequencing of this T cell receptor (beta chain) was carried out in a study of blood T cell repertoires in COVID-19. Study overall: Donors in the United States, Italy and Spain gave samples during acute or convalescent COVID-19.

The repertoire was sequenced with immunoSEQ multiplex PCR; TCRdb's copy has only in-frame clones and lacks some. This sample carries some 140,000 clones, less than 95% of them seen once, and the ten largest clones take less than 0.6%. V was cut by 4 bases and J by 7 bases, with 19 bases left in between. CDR3 length equals 15 residues. Per germline, CDR1 SGHRS and CDR2 YFSETQ. Source material: peripheral blood. This chain links TRBV5-1 with TRBJ2-3, with D perhaps TRBD1 (6 bases). The clonotype originates from a man aged 50 to 60 with acute or convalescent COVID-19. In nucleotides, the CDR3 is TGCGCCAGCAGCCAGGGGACCCTATCCTTTAATACGCAGTATTTT. It translates to CASSQGTLSFNTQYF.